This TCR beta chain emerged from a study of technical replicates of blood from several donors. Germline assignment: CDR1 SGHDT and CDR2 YYEEEE. The CDR3 consists of 14 residues. V shed 0 bases, J shed 3 bases, and the junction held 1 base outside the gene matches. The data were produced by immunoSEQ multiplex PCR, yet TCRdb's version contains in-frame clones alone and is incomplete. This table holds over 70,000 clones, roughly 94% found once. The V and J genes are TRBV5-6 and TRBJ2-7; the match to TRBD2 covers 9 bases. The source of this sequence is a human donor in good health. What was sequenced was T cells isolated from PBMCs. CDR3 sequence (DNA): TGTGCCAGCAGCTTGGGACTAGCGGACTACGAGCAGTACTTC. This translates into CASSLGLADYEQYF.